The next 2 T cell receptor beta chains were all read from a single sample in a study of T-cell reconstitution after alpha-beta-depleted transplantation in children. Preparation of the TCRbeta library involved a method that used unique molecular identifiers. One entry per CDR3 protein, called by TCRdb with MiXCR from the PCR reads. The table shows 500,000 to 650,000 distinct CDR3 sequences, with about 10% occurring only once. Here the sequenced sample was PBMCs, mostly from graft donor cells, taken 180 days after TCRalphabeta/CD19-depleted stem cell transplant. These receptors were obtained from a female patient between 2 and 10 years old who had a stem cell transplant for aplastic anemia, so the T cells may come from the graft donor.

This clonotype was seen a few times. The rearrangement uses TRBV24-1 and TRBJ2-1; the match to TRBD2 covers 9 bases. Germline CDR1 KGHDR, CDR2 SFDVKD. The length of the CDR3 is 15 residues. Trimming took 0 bases from V and 8 from J; bases not matched to a gene: 4. CDR3 nucleotide sequence: TGTGCCACCAGTGATTTGGCGGGAGGGAATCATGAGCAGTTCTTC. It specifies CATSDLAGGNHEQFF.

This clonotype was counted a few times. V usage is TRBV3-1 and J usage is TRBJ1-1; the D is unclear. Germline V gene data show CDR1 as LGHDT and CDR2 as YNNKEL (reference sequence). V was trimmed by 0 bases and J by 10 bases, leaving 12 bases between them. This CDR3 has 13 residues. The CDR3 nucleotides read TGTGCCAGCAGCCAAGACGGGCGCTTTCCAGCTTTCTTT. Its translation is CASSQDGRFPAFF.